The T cell receptor beta chain under discussion was sequenced for a study of T cells after yellow fever vaccination. 5'RACE template switching produced TCR cDNA carrying a universal primer site and UMIs. From the 5' RACE reads, TCRdb called clonotypes with MiXCR, one entry per CDR3 protein. The sample comprises 200,000 to 300,000 distinct CDR3 sequences, approximately 3.6% of which are singletons, and around 20% rests with the top ten. In germline, CDR1 is ENHRY, CDR2 SYGVKD. This CDR3 contains 13 residues. A remark on this clonotype: Antigen unknown. This clone may be a read error of a much larger clone one base away.

Broader study findings: The secondary response peaked faster, at day 5 versus 15, but was weaker. Only a small proportion of the clonotypes turned up in both the CD4 and the CD8 compartments, likely arising from convergent recombination. Bulk-population clonotypes that are abundant could appear as contaminants in FACS-sorted repertoires.

The chain employs TRBV10-3 and TRBJ1-1, with TRBD1 matching over 7 bases. The material was PBMCs, obtained 15 days after the yellow fever booster vaccination. The TCR comes from a man aged 18 to 30 who received the YFV17D yellow fever vaccine. The DNA of the CDR3 is TGTGTCATCAGTGAGGACAGGATCCGGGAAGCTTTCTTT. Its translation: CVISEDRIREAFF.